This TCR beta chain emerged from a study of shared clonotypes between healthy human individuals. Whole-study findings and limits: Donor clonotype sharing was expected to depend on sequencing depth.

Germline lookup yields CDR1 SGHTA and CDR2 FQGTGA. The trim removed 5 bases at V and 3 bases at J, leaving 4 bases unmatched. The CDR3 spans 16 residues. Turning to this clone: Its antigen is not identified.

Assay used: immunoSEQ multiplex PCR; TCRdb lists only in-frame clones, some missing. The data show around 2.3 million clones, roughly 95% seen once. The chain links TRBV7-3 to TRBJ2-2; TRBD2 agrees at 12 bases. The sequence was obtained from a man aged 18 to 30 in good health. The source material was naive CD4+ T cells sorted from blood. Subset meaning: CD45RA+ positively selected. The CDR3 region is CASSLRLAGDTGELFF. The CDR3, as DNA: TGTGCCAGCAGCCTTCGACTAGCGGGGGACACCGGGGAGCTGTTTTTT.